This T cell receptor (beta chain) was profiled in a study of shared clonotypes between healthy human individuals. Only one count was recorded for this clone. Germline V CDR1 and CDR2: SGHTA, FQGNSA. This CDR3 contains 14 residues. The J segment lost 4 bases and the V segment lost 3 bases, leaving 3 bases of the junction unmatched. Assay: immunoSEQ multiplex PCR; the TCRdb copy retains only in-frame clones and omits some. This table has about 490,000 clones, roughly 80% appearing once. The source material was PBMCs. V is TRBV7-2 and J is TRBJ2-7; TRBD2 agrees at 10 bases. This receptor was identified in a woman aged 40 to 50 in good health. Some clones in this sample may be carry-over from other donors' samples. The CDR3 region is CASSLFSGRYEQYF. The CDR3 bases are TGTGCCAGCAGCTTGTTTAGCGGGAGGTACGAGCAGTACTTC.